A single sample is the source of the 9 T cell receptor beta chains below, sequenced in a study of identical twins. Each CDR3 protein gets one entry after TCRdb re-called the 5' RACE reads with MiXCR. The sample has some 660,000 distinct CDR3 sequences, around 8.3% seen once. Another study also made use of these data, one on yellow fever vaccine responses in identical twins.

The sequenced material came from PBMCs. The origin of the receptors is a young woman in good health.

This clonotype was found a few times. The chain is built from TRBV7-3 and TRBJ2-2; 11 bases are a match to TRBD1. This CDR3 is 14 amino acids long. Looked up from germline, CDR1 is SGHTA and CDR2 is FQGTGA. The V and J ends lost 6 bases and 7 bases, in that order; junction bases with no gene match: 4. The CDR3 region is CASRRDRGNGELFF. The CDR3 region has the DNA TGTGCCAGCAGACGGGACAGGGGGAACGGGGAGCTGTTTTTT.

This chain connects TRBV7-9 to TRBJ2-5, with unresolved D. Trimming stripped 2 bases from V and 6 bases from J, with 7 bases between. The CDR3 extends over 12 amino acids. Germline values: CDR1 SEHNR, CDR2 FQNEAQ (reference sequence). CDR3 coding DNA: TGTGCCAGCAGCTTATCCACCCAGACCCAGTACTTC. Amino acids: CASSLSTQTQYF.

This clonotype has at least ten counts. The chain has TRBV29-1 and TRBJ2-5; D tentatively fits TRBD1 or TRBD2 (5 bases each). CDR3 length equals 12 residues. Germline V gene sequence: CDR1 SQVTM, CDR2 ANQGSEA. Trimming took off 5 bases at V and 4 bases at J, with 11 bases between the two ends. The CDR3 region has the DNA TGCAGCGTTCGGGGCGGTGGAGAGACCCAGTACTTC. Its protein is CSVRGGGETQYF.

This clonotype was seen repeatedly, ten times or more. This chain uses TRBV18 with TRBJ2-1, with D possibly matching TRBD1 (6 bases). Trimming cost V 5 bases and J 0 bases, with 11 bases left between them. Per the germline V gene, CDR1 is KGHSH and CDR2 is LQKENI. The CDR3 has 15 amino acids. The CDR3 bases are TGTGCCAGCTCATCGGGACACAGCTCCTACAATGAGCAGTTCTTC. Translated, it gives CASSSGHSSYNEQFF.

The chain joins TRBV6-2 or TRBV6-3 to TRBJ2-7, with D tentatively TRBD2 (6 bases). Germline V CDR1 and CDR2: MNHEY, SVGEGT. The CDR3 covers 14 residues. Trimming left V 8 bases short and J 6 bases short, with 20 bases between. The CDR3 DNA is TGTGCCAGCTCCCTAGGACTACCTCGAGCCGAGCAGTACTTC. Protein sequence: CASSLGLPRAEQYF.

The V call is TRBV2, the J call TRBJ1-1; D uncertain. The CDR3 totals 12 residues. Germline V gene data show CDR1 as SNHLY and CDR2 as FYNNEI. Trimming left V 5 bases short and J 1 base short, with 5 bases between. The CDR3, as DNA: TGTGCCAGCAGTAACACGAACACTGAAGCTTTCTTT. This translates into CASSNTNTEAFF. Looking up the rest from reference TRBV2 and TRBJ1-1 gives the full variable domain: EPEVTQTPSHQVTQMGQEVILRCVPISNHLYFYWYRQILGQKVEFLVSFYNNEISEKSEIFDDQFSVERPDGSNFTLKIRSTKLEDSAMYFCASSNTNTEAFFGQGTRLTVV.

This clonotype has only a few counts. V usage is TRBV25-1 and J usage is TRBJ2-6; unclear D gene. The CDR3 length is 18 residues. With 1 base removed from V and 0 bases from J, the gap between germline ends came to 13 bases. The germline CDR1 and CDR2 sequences are MGHDK and SYGVNS. The CDR3 DNA sequence: TGTGCCAGCAGTGAATTAGGCAGGTCGAGCTCTGGGGCCAACGTCCTGACTTTC. It translates to CASSELGRSSSGANVLTF.

Here the CDR3 DNA reads TGTGCCTGGAGTAGGAGCGCTAGCACAGATACGCAGTATTTT. It codes for CAWSRSASTDTQYF. The V gene is TRBV30, the J gene TRBJ2-3; D is ambiguous. The ends were cut back, 2 bases at V and 0 bases at J, with 9 bases in the middle. This CDR3 spans 14 amino acids. Per the germline V gene, CDR1 is GTSNPN and CDR2 is SVGIG (reference sequence).

On this clonotype itself: This sequence may be a read error, since a much larger clone differs from it by one base. V and J are TRBV12-3 or TRBV12-4 and TRBJ2-1; TRBD2 agrees at 11 bases. The CDR3 has 14 amino acids. V lost 6 bases to trimming and J lost 8 bases; unmatched junction nucleotides: 6. The DNA of the CDR3 is TGTGCCAGCAGGGATAGCGGGAGGGCCTATGAGCAGTTCTTC. Translation: CASRDSGRAYEQFF.